The 8 T cell receptor beta chains listed next were all sequenced from one sample in a study of cytomegalovirus exposure and HLA in healthy donors. 60 Vbeta and 13 Jbeta primers were used in PCR. Sequencing used immunoSEQ multiplex PCR; TCRdb keeps in-frame clones, though not all of them. The sample gives some 150,000 clones, around 82% of which show up once; over 5% is in the top ten. The specimen sequenced was PBMCs. Receptors were obtained from a woman in her forties in good health and CMV-seropositive.

This clone was observed a few times. The CDR3 reads CASWGGQGASSYEQYF. In DNA form, the CDR3 reads TGTGCCAGCTGGGGCGGACAGGGAGCCTCTTCCTACGAGCAGTACTTC. The chain combines TRBV2 with TRBJ2-7; TRBD1 aligns across 8 bases. In germline, CDR1 is SNHLY, CDR2 FYNNEI. The trim removed 8 bases at V and 1 base at J, leaving 13 bases unmatched. The CDR3 extends over 16 amino acids. Combining the CDR3 with reference TRBV2 and TRBJ2-7 gives the whole variable domain EPEVTQTPSHQVTQMGQEVILRCVPISNHLYFYWYRQILGQKVEFLVSFYNNEISEKSEIFDDQFSVERPDGSNFTLKIRSTKLEDSAMYFCASWGGQGASSYEQYFGPGTRLTVT.

The sample holds a few counts of this clone. The CDR3 DNA is TGTGCCAGCATCCCCGTGGACAGCTCGAACACTGAAGCTTTCTTT. Its protein product is CASIPVDSSNTEAFF. The chain combines TRBV5-4 with TRBJ1-1, with TRBD1 as a possible D gene (6 bases). V lost 6 bases and J 1 base, leaving 16 bases between the germline ends. This CDR3 is 15 amino acids long. The germline V gene encodes CDR1 SGHNT and CDR2 YYREEE (reference sequence).

The chain is built from TRBV19 and TRBJ2-3, with D possibly being TRBD2 (6 bases). The length of the CDR3 is 15 residues. V was pared by 1 base and J by 2 bases, with 10 bases between. Germline-derived CDR1 and CDR2 are LNHDA and SQIVND (reference sequence). The CDR3 bases are TGTGCCAGTAGTATAGGAACTAGCTTCACAGATACGCAGTATTTT. Encoded protein: CASSIGTSFTDTQYF. The full variable domain, with the rest looked up from reference TRBV19 and TRBJ2-3, is DGGITQSPKYLFRKEGQNVTLSCEQNLNHDAMYWYRQDPGQGLRLIYYSQIVNDFQKGDIAEGYSVSREKKESFPLTVTSAQKNPTAFYLCASSIGTSFTDTQYFGPGTRLTVL.

The rearrangement links TRBV18 to TRBJ1-4; the match to TRBD1 covers 11 bases. This CDR3 has 16 residues. Looked up from germline, CDR1 is KGHSH and CDR2 is LQKENI. Trimming removed 1 base from V and 6 bases from J; junction bases left unmatched: 4. CDR3 in DNA: TGTGCCAGCTCACCACGGCTGGGACAGGGGGATGAAAAACTGTTTTTT. Its protein product is CASSPRLGQGDEKLFF.

This sequence joins TRBV5-1 and TRBJ2-7, with D maybe TRBD1 (6 bases). This CDR3 has 14 residues. V lost 5 bases and J 1 base, leaving 13 bases between the germline ends. Germline-derived CDR1 and CDR2 are SGHRS and YFSETQ. The CDR3 region has the DNA TGCGCCAGCAGGCCGGACAGACAGTCCTACGAGCAGTACTTC. This encodes CASRPDRQSYEQYF.

The rearrangement links TRBV29-1 to TRBJ1-2, with D maybe TRBD1 (6 bases). In germline, CDR1 is SQVTM, CDR2 ANQGSEA. This CDR3 has 13 residues. V was trimmed by 4 bases and J by 0 bases, leaving 9 bases between them. CDR3 nucleotide sequence: TGCAGCGTTGGAGACAGGACTAACTATGGCTACACCTTC. This sequence encodes CSVGDRTNYGYTF.

The chain links TRBV7-9 to TRBJ2-3; TRBD2 agrees at 13 bases. Germline V gene data show CDR1 as SEHNR and CDR2 as FQNEAQ (reference sequence). V shed 2 bases and J 3 bases; nucleotides not matched to a gene: 2. There are 16 residues in the CDR3. Here the CDR3 reads CASSLPGLAGTDTQYF. CDR3 sequence (DNA): TGTGCCAGCAGCTTACCGGGACTAGCGGGGACAGATACGCAGTATTTT.

The rearrangement joins TRBV9 to TRBJ2-3; TRBD2 matches at 9 bases. CDR1 and CDR2 (germline): SGDLS, YYNGEE. The CDR3 loop spans 15 amino acids. V trimming: 2 bases; J trimming: 1 base; junction bases outside the gene matches: 2. The CDR3 loop reads CASSVSGSGTDTQYF. DNA for the CDR3: TGTGCCAGCAGCGTTAGCGGGAGCGGCACAGATACGCAGTATTTT.